This T cell receptor beta chain originates from a study of CD8 T cells in Susac syndrome. Findings and limits, study-wide: It was acknowledged by the study that relatively few individuals were included in its TCR sequencing and HLA analysis.

A word on this clonotype: The antigen is not known.

This CDR3 spans 13 amino acids. Trimming stripped 4 bases from V and 4 bases from J, with 10 bases between. The authors reverse transcribed about 0.5 to 1 ug RNA with random hexamers. The authors amplified TCR beta CDR3 across 54 Vbeta and 13 Jbeta using immunoSEQ multiplex PCR. TCRdb ran MiXCR on the immunoSEQ multiplex PCR reads and lists one entry per CDR3 protein. Here the sample spans 150,000 to 200,000 distinct CDR3 sequences, about 94% being singletons. Sequenced material: CD4+ T cells from PBMCs. This clonotype originated in a human donor in good health. V usage is TRBV12-3 or TRBV12-4 and J usage is TRBJ1-2; the D is unclear. CDR3 region: CASSSRAGYGYTF. CDR3 sequence (DNA): TGTGCCAGCAGTTCACGGGCGGGCTATGGCTACACCTTC.